The present T cell receptor beta chain was sequenced within a study of blood T cell repertoires in COVID-19. Study as a whole: Sources were T cells, B-cell-depleted T cells, or PBMCs; the material itself was cDNA or gDNA.

The CDR3 extends over 12 amino acids. Trimming took 7 bases from V and 1 from J, leaving 5 bases between them. Study processing details: Amplified reference gene primers provided the basis for estimating nucleated cell counts. Profiled with immunoSEQ multiplex PCR; TCRdb holds only in-frame clones, not every one. V and J calls and clone size are as listed in that table; D and trimming were resolved from the DNA. The table shows over 200,000 clones, with more than 75% occurring only once. This clone was found a few times. The sample was peripheral blood. The sequence was obtained from a man aged 60 to 69 who had recovered from COVID-19. This chain connects TRBV12-3 or TRBV12-4 to TRBJ1-5; D call uncertain. The CDR3 region is CASTTSNQPQHF. The CDR3 region has the DNA TGTGCCAGCACAACAAGCAATCAGCCCCAGCATTTT.